This T cell receptor (beta chain) was found in a study of cytomegalovirus exposure and HLA in healthy donors. Per the germline V gene, CDR1 is SGHRS and CDR2 is YFSETQ. CDR3 length equals 14 residues. V shed 4 bases and J 4 bases; nucleotides not matched to a gene: 5. On this clone itself: Its antigen is undetermined.

The PCR made use of 60 Vbeta and 13 Jbeta primers. The method was immunoSEQ multiplex PCR; TCRdb's version includes in-frame clones alone and lacks a portion of them. This sample has more than 85,000 clones, with roughly 79% found just once. Overall study results and limits: Most TCRs appeared rarely, but some public TCRs recurred in many donors.

This receptor was taken from a woman in her fifties or sixties in good health and CMV-seropositive. The sequenced sample consisted of PBMCs. The V gene is TRBV5-1, the J gene TRBJ2-3, with 8 bases identical to TRBD1. In DNA, the CDR3 is TGCGCCAGCAGCGAAGGACAGGGAGCAGATACGCAGTATTTT. Its translation: CASSEGQGADTQYF.